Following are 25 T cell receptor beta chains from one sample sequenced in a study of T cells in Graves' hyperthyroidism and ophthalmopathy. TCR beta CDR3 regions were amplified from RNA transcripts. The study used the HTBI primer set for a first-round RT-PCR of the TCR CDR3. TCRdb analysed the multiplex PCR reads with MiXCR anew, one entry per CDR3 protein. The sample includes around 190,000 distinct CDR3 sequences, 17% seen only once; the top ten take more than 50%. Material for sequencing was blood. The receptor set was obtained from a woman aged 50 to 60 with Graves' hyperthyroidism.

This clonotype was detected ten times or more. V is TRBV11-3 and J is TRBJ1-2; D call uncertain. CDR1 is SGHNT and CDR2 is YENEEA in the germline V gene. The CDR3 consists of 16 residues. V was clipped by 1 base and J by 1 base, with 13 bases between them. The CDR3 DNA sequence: TGTGCCAGCAGCTTAGCGTCGGGCGGGAATAACTATGGCTACACCTTC. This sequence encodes CASSLASGGNNYGYTF.

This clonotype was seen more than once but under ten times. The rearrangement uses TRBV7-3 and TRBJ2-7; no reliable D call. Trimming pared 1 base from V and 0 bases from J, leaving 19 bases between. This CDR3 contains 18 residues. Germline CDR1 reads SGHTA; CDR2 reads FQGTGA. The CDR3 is CASSLNPPLEQPSYEQYF. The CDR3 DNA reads TGTGCCAGCAGCTTAAATCCTCCGCTCGAACAACCCTCCTACGAGCAGTACTTC.

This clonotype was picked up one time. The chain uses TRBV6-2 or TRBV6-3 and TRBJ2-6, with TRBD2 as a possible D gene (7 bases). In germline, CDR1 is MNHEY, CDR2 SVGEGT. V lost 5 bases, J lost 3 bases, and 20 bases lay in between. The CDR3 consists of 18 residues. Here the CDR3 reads CASSAGQGRVGGANVLTF. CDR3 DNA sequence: TGTGCCAGCAGTGCGGGGCAGGGGAGGGTCGGTGGGGCCAACGTCCTGACTTTC.

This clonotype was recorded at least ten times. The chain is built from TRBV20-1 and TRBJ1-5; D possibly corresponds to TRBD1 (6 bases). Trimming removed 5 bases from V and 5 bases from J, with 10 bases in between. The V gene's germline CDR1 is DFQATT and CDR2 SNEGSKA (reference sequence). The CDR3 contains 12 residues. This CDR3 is CSAQSGDQPQHF. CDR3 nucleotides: TGCAGTGCTCAATCAGGGGATCAGCCCCAGCATTTT.

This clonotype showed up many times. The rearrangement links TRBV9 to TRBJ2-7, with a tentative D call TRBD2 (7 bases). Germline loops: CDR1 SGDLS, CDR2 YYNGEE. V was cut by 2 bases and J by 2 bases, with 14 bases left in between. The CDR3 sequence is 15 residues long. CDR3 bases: TGTGCCAGCAGCGTCAGCGGGACAACCACCTACGAGCAGTACTTC. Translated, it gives CASSVSGTTTYEQYF.

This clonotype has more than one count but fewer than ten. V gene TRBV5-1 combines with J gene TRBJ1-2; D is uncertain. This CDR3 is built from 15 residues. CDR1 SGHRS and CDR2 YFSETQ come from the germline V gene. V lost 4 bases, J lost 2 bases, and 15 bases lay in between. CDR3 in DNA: TGCGCCAGCAGCACCGTTGGGTTGGAGAACTATGGCTACACCTTC. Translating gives CASSTVGLENYGYTF.

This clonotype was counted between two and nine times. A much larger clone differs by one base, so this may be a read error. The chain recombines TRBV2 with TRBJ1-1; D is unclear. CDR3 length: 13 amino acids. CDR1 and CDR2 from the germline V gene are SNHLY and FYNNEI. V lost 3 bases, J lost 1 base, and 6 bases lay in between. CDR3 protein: CASSEVKNTEAFF. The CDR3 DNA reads TGTGCCAGCAGTGAGGTAAAGAACACTGAAGCTTTCTTT.

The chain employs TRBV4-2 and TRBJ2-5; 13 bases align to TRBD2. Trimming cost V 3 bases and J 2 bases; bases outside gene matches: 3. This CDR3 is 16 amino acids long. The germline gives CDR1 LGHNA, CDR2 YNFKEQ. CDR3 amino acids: CASSHGTSGVQETQYF. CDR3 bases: TGTGCCAGCAGCCACGGGACTAGCGGGGTTCAAGAGACCCAGTACTTC.

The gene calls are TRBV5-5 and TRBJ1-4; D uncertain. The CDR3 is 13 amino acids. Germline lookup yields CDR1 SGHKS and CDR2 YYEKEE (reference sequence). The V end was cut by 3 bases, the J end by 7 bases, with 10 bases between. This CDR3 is CASSSNPGEKLFF. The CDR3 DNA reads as TGTGCCAGCAGCTCGAATCCCGGTGAAAAACTGTTTTTT.

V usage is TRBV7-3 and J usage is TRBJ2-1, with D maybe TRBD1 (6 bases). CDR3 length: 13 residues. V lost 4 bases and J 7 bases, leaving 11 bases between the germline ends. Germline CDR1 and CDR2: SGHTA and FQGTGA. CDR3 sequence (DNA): TGTGCCAGCAGCTCCACAGGGTGGAATGAGCAGTTCTTC. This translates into CASSSTGWNEQFF.

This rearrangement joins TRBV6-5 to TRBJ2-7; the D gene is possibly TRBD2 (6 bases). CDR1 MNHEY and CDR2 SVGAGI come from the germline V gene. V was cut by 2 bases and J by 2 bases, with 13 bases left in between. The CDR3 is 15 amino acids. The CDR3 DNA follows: TGTGCCAGCAGTTACGGAGGGACGGGGACCTACGAGCAGTACTTC. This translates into CASSYGGTGTYEQYF.

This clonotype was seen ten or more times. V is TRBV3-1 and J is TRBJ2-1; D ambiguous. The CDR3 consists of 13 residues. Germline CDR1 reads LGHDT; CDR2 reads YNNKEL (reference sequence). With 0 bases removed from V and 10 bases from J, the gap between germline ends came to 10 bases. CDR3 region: CASSQDPNSEQFF. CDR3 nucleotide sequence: TGTGCCAGCAGCCAAGATCCGAACAGCGAGCAGTTCTTC.

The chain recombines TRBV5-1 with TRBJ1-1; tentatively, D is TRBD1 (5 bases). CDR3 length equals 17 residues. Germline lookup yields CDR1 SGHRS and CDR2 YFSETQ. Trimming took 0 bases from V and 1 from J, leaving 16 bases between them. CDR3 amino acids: CASSLVAGSGGNTEAFF. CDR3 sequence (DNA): TGCGCCAGCAGCTTGGTTGCAGGGAGCGGCGGGAACACTGAAGCTTTCTTT.

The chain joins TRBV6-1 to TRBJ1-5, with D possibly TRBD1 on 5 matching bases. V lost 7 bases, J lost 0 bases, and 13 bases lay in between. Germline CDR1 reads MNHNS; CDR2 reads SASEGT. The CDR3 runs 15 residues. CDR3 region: CASISRVYSNQPQHF. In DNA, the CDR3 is TGTGCCAGCATAAGCAGGGTTTATAGCAATCAGCCCCAGCATTTT.

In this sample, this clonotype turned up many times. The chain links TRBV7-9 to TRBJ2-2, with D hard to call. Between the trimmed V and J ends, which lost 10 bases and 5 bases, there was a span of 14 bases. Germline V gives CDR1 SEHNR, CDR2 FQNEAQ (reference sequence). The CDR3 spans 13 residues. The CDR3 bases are TGTGCCACTGAATCCAGAGAGACCGGGGAGCTGTTTTTT. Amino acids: CATESRETGELFF.

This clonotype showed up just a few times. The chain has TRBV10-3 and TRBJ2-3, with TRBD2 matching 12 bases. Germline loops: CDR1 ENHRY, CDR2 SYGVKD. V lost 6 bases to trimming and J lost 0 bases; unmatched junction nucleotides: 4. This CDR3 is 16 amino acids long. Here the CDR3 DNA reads TGTGCCATCAGAGGACTAGCGGGGCCTAGCACAGATACGCAGTATTTT. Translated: CAIRGLAGPSTDTQYF.

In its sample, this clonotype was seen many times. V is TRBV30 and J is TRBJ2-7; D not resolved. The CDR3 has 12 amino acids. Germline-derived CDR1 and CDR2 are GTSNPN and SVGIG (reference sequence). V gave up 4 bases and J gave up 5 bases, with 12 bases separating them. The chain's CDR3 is CAWNLMGDEQYF. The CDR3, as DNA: TGTGCCTGGAACCTAATGGGCGACGAGCAGTACTTC.

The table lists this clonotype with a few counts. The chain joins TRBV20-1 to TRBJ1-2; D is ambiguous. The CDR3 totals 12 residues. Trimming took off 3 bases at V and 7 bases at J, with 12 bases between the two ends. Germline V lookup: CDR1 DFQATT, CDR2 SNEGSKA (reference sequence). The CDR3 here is CSASRPVGGYTF. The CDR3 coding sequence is TGCAGTGCTAGTAGGCCGGTGGGTGGCTACACCTTC.

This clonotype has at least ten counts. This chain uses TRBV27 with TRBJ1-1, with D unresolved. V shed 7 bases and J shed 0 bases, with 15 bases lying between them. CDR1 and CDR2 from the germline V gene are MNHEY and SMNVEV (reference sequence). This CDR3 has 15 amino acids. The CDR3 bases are TGTGCCAGCACCCCACCTGGACGGCTGAACACTGAAGCTTTCTTT. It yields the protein CASTPPGRLNTEAFF.

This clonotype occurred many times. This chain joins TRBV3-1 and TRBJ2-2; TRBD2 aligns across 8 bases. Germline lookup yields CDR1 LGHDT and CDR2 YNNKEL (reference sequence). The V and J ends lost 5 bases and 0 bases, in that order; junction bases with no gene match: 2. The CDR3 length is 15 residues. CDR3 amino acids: CASSEGLANTGELFF. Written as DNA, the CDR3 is TGTGCCAGCAGCGAGGGACTAGCGAACACCGGGGAGCTGTTTTTT.

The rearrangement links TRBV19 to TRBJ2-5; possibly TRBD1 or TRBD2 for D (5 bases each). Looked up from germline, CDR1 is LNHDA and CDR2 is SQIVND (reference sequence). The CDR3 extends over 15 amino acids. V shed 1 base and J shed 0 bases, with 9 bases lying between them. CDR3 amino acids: CASSIGGRDQETQYF. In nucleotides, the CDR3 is TGTGCCAGTAGTATAGGGGGACGAGACCAAGAGACCCAGTACTTC.

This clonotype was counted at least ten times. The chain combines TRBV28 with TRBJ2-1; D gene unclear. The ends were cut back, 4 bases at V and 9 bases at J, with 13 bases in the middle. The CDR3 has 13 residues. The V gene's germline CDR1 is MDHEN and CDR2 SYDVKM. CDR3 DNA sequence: TGTGCCAGCAGTTCACCGACCTTCCGTGAGCAGTTCTTC. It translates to CASSSPTFREQFF.

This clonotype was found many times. The CDR3 DNA is TGTGCCAGCAGTGCCACTCTTCTAGCGGGAGGGCCCCTCTCCACAGATACGCAGTATTTT. Amino acid sequence: CASSATLLAGGPLSTDTQYF. The chain couples TRBV27 to TRBJ2-3; 12 bases agree with TRBD2. The CDR3 extends over 20 amino acids. Trimming took 5 bases from V and 2 from J; bases not matched to a gene: 17. CDR1 MNHEY and CDR2 SMNVEV come from the germline V gene (reference sequence).

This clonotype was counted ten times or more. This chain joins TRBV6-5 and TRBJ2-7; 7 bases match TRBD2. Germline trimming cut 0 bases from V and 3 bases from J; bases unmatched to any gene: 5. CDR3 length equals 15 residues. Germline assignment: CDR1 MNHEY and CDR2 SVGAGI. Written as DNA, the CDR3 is TGTGCCAGCAGTTACTCGATAGGACTAGACTACGAGCAGTACTTC. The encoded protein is CASSYSIGLDYEQYF.

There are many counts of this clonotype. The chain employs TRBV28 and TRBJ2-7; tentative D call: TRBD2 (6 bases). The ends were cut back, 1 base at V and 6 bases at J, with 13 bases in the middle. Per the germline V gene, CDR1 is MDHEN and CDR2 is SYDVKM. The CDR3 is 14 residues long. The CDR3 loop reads CASSLFSGVSEQYF. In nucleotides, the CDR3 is TGTGCCAGCAGTTTATTTTCGGGAGTAAGCGAGCAGTACTTC.